The 17 T cell receptor beta chains below come from one sample, sequenced in a study of blood T cell repertoires in COVID-19 (TCRdb year 2020). Receptors were amplified or captured by the immunoSEQ multiplex PCR assay. TCRdb obtained this table from immuneACCESS and retained in-frame rearrangements with V and J assigned. These tables miss some clones; where compared with another copy, unresolved V genes account for less than half of the shortfall, and the remainder is unexplained. This sample gives a few hundred thousand clones in total; under 90% of them show up just once. The ten largest clones capture around 4.5% of the sample. The specimen sequenced was peripheral blood. All receptors come from a man aged 45-65 years with acute or convalescent COVID-19.

The sample holds one count of this clone. J is TRBJ2-7 and V is TRBV25-1, with a possible D match to TRBD2 (5 bases). The CDR3 covers 11 residues. The V and J ends lost 11 bases and 3 bases respectively, with 11 bases between them. Germline V lookup: CDR1 MGHDK, CDR2 SYGVNS. The CDR3 nucleotides are TGTGCCTGTCTCGGGGACTACGAGCAGTACTTC. Its protein is CACLGDYEQYF.

Here the CDR3 DNA reads TGTGCCAGCAGTGGGGGTTTGACAGGCCATAATCAGCCCCAGCATTTT. Its translation is CASSGGLTGHNQPQHF. This chain uses TRBV6-4 with TRBJ1-5; D perhaps matches TRBD1 (6 bases). V lost 4 bases and J lost 4, with 17 bases in between. This CDR3 has 16 amino acids. Germline V CDR1 and CDR2: MRHNA, SNTAGT.

CDR3 amino acids: CATSLSGDQPQHF. CDR3 in DNA: TGTGCCACCAGCCTCTCGGGAGATCAGCCCCAGCATTTT. The chain recombines TRBV15 with TRBJ1-5, with unresolved D. Germline V gene lookup returns CDR1 LNHNV and CDR2 YYDKDF (reference sequence). This CDR3 contains 13 residues. V shed 5 bases and J shed 5 bases, with 10 bases lying between them.

The chain couples TRBV7-9 to TRBJ1-2; D is possibly TRBD1 (6 bases). The CDR3 totals 15 residues. With 5 bases removed from V and 8 bases from J, the gap between germline ends came to 21 bases. Germline-derived CDR1 and CDR2 are SEHNR and FQNEAQ (reference sequence). The CDR3 DNA follows: TGTGCCAGCAGCCCGCCCGGGGGGCGAGGCGTGGGCTACACCTTC. Translated: CASSPPGGRGVGYTF.

The chain couples TRBV9 to TRBJ1-5, with a tentative D call TRBD1 (5 bases). This CDR3 has 14 residues. Looked up from germline, CDR1 is SGDLS and CDR2 is YYNGEE. The V end lost 0 bases, the J end lost 5 bases, and 9 bases lay between the germline ends. CDR3 DNA: TGTGCCAGCAGCGTAGATGGGGGGTATCAGCCCCAGCATTTT. Translation: CASSVDGGYQPQHF.

This sequence joins TRBV7-6 and TRBJ1-3; 7 positions agree with TRBD1. CDR3 size: 17 residues. With 8 bases clipped from V and 1 base from J, the junction kept 14 bases outside the gene matches. The germline V gene has CDR1 SGHVS and CDR2 FNYEAQ. The CDR3 here is CASGSRQGPESGNTIYF. CDR3 DNA sequence: TGTGCCAGCGGAAGTAGACAGGGACCTGAGTCTGGAAACACCATATATTTT. Variable domain in full (rest from reference TRBV7-6 and TRBJ1-3): GAGVSQSPRYKVTKRGQDVALRCDPISGHVSLYWYRQALGQGPEFLTYFNYEAQQDKSGLPNDRFSAERPEGSISTLTIQRTEQRDSAMYRCASGSRQGPESGNTIYFGEGSWLTVV.

The CDR3 DNA sequence: TGTGCCAGCAGTGAAGGAGGACAGGGGGCCCAGCCCCAGCATTTT. It encodes CASSEGGQGAQPQHF. The rearrangement links TRBV2 to TRBJ1-5; 11 bases line up with TRBD1. With V trimmed by 1 base and J by 7 bases, 3 bases remained unmatched. This CDR3 contains 15 residues. The germline V gene encodes CDR1 SNHLY and CDR2 FYNNEI.

The chain has TRBV10-1 and TRBJ2-2; TRBD2 matches at 13 bases. With 5 bases clipped from V and 3 bases from J, the junction kept 3 bases outside the gene matches. Germline loops: CDR1 WNHNN, CDR2 SYGVQD (reference sequence). The CDR3 extends over 16 amino acids. The DNA of the CDR3 is TGCGCCAGCAGTATGACTAGCGGGGGGTACACCGGGGAGCTGTTTTTT. Translating gives CASSMTSGGYTGELFF.

In its sample, this clone was seen a few times. The V gene is TRBV7-9, the J gene TRBJ2-2, with TRBD1 matching 9 bases. With 5 bases clipped from V and 5 bases from J, the junction kept 6 bases outside the gene matches. Germline CDR1 and CDR2: SEHNR and FQNEAQ (reference sequence). The CDR3 length is 15 residues. CDR3 protein: CASSRTGGGTGELFF. DNA of the CDR3: TGTGCCAGCAGCAGAACAGGGGGCGGGACCGGGGAGCTGTTTTTT.

The J gene is TRBJ1-4, the V gene TRBV13; TRBD1 is a possible D gene (6 bases). Germline values: CDR1 PRHDT, CDR2 FYEKMQ (reference sequence). The CDR3 extends over 17 amino acids. V dropped 3 bases and J dropped 4 bases, with 18 bases sitting between them. CDR3 sequence reads: CASSLGNTGRVNEKLFF. As DNA, the CDR3 is TGTGCCAGCAGCTTGGGCAACACAGGGAGGGTTAATGAAAAACTGTTTTTT.

The chain is built from TRBV14 and TRBJ1-1, with a weak D call TRBD1 (5 bases). V was pared by 1 base and J by 5 bases, with 14 bases between. The CDR3 loop spans 15 amino acids. Germline V gene sequence: CDR1 SGHDN, CDR2 FVKESK. CDR3 amino acids: CASSQGAPGITEAFF. The CDR3 DNA reads TGTGCCAGCAGCCAAGGGGCGCCAGGGATAACTGAAGCTTTCTTT.

The V gene is TRBV6-5, the J gene TRBJ2-2, with 7 bases matching TRBD1. V dropped 0 bases and J dropped 4; count of bases not matched to a gene: 5. The CDR3 length is 16 residues. CDR1 is MNHEY, CDR2 SVGAGI, per germline. The CDR3 is CASSYSWDSGTGELFF. CDR3 bases: TGTGCCAGCAGTTACTCCTGGGACAGTGGCACCGGGGAGCTGTTTTTT.

This clone was seen just once. The chain has TRBV3-1 (or the pseudogene TRBV3-2) and TRBJ1-1; the D gene is possibly TRBD1 (5 bases). Germline CDR1 and CDR2: LGHDT and YNNKEL (reference sequence). This CDR3 spans 13 amino acids. V was shortened by 3 bases and J by 11 bases, with 16 bases between the two germline ends. CDR3 sequence (DNA): TGTGCCAGCAGCCAGGCGACAGATTCCCGGGCTTTCTTT. It encodes CASSQATDSRAFF.

The chain joins TRBV10-1 to TRBJ2-1, with TRBD1 identical over 7 bases. The ends lost 3 bases at V and 7 bases at J; junction bases unmatched: 9. CDR1 and CDR2 (germline): WNHNN, SYGVQD (reference sequence). The CDR3 length is 15 residues. DNA for the CDR3: TGCGCCAGCAGTGATCAGGGGGTAGCTCCAAATGAGCAGTTCTTC. Translated: CASSDQGVAPNEQFF.

The chain is built from TRBV28 and TRBJ1-4; 11 bases align to TRBD1. The CDR3 contains 16 residues. V shed 6 bases and J 6 bases; nucleotides not matched to a gene: 9. Germline V gene sequence: CDR1 MDHEN, CDR2 SYDVKM. The CDR3 DNA reads as TGTGCCAGCAGCCGGGGGACAGGGGGATATTATGAAAAACTGTTTTTT. It codes for CASSRGTGGYYEKLFF.

The chain carries TRBV19 and TRBJ1-4; D might be TRBD1 (5 bases). CDR1 LNHDA and CDR2 SQIVND come from the germline V gene (reference sequence). V was cut by 7 bases and J by 5 bases, with 23 bases left in between. CDR3 length: 17 residues. The CDR3 protein is CASTDMAGRSNNEKLFF. The CDR3, as DNA: TGTGCCAGTACGGACATGGCCGGGCGGTCTAACAATGAAAAACTGTTTTTT.

The V and J genes are TRBV18 and TRBJ2-1, with TRBD1 identical over 11 bases. The J segment lost 0 bases and the V segment lost 2 bases, leaving 6 bases of the junction unmatched. CDR3 length equals 18 residues. Germline-derived CDR1 and CDR2 are KGHSH and LQKENI. The CDR3 is CASSPRTGGQGSYNEQFF. The CDR3 coding sequence is TGTGCCAGCTCACCAAGGACAGGGGGCCAGGGCTCCTACAATGAGCAGTTCTTC.